A selection of T cell receptor beta chains follows, all from one sample in a study of blood T cell repertoires in COVID-19. The data were produced by immunoSEQ multiplex PCR, yet TCRdb's version contains in-frame clones alone and is incomplete. The repertoire consists of 130,000 to 150,000 clones, with approximately 90% occurring once and the leading ten covering about 1.5%. The sample consisted of peripheral blood. The receptor source for this set is a human donor in a cohort sampled during active COVID-19. CDR3s include the opening cysteine and the closing phenylalanine or tryptophan. The order of the fields is CDR3 DNA, CDR3 protein, D gene, clone size, V gene, J gene, CDR3 length. D genes are given only for firm matches. Size is omitted from some rows. Given values are once, few, many or a class for expanded clones.

DNA: TGTGCCAGCAGCGTAAAGGGACAGGGGGCAGATACGCAGTATTTT
CDR3: CASSVKGQGADTQYF
D: TRBD1
size: once
V: TRBV9
J: TRBJ2-3
length: 15

DNA: TGTGCCAGCAGCTTGGGGGGGAGAAATTCACCCCTCCACTTT
CDR3: CASSLGGRNSPLHF
D: NA
size: NA
V: TRBV7-3
J: TRBJ1-6
length: 14

DNA: TGCGCCAGCAGCCCCCGGTCGGGGAGGAGAGAGACCCAGTACTTC
CDR3: CASSPRSGRRETQYF
D: NA
size: NA
V: TRBV4-1
J: TRBJ2-5
length: 15

DNA: TGTGCCAGCAGCCAGGGACTTCCCGGGGAGCTGTTTTTT
CDR3: CASSQGLPGELFF
D: NA
size: NA
V: TRBV3-1/TRBV3-2
J: TRBJ2-2
length: 13

DNA: TGTGCCAGCAGCCTACAGCACACTGAAGCTTTCTTT
CDR3: CASSLQHTEAFF
D: NA
size: NA
V: TRBV12-3/TRBV12-4
J: TRBJ1-1
length: 12

DNA: TGTGCCAGCAGTGCGACAGGTACCTATGGCTACACCTTC
CDR3: CASSATGTYGYTF
D: NA
size: once
V: TRBV6-6
J: TRBJ1-2
length: 13

DNA: TGCGCCAGCAAGGCTAGCGGGGGCCCCAACACCGGGGAGCTGTTTTTT
CDR3: CASKASGGPNTGELFF
D: TRBD2
size: NA
V: TRBV5-1
J: TRBJ2-2
length: 16

DNA: TGTGCCAGCAGTTCGACTAAACACTATGGCTACACCTTC
CDR3: CASSSTKHYGYTF
D: NA
size: NA
V: TRBV12-3/TRBV12-4
J: TRBJ1-2
length: 13

DNA: TGTGCCACCAGTGACTCAAGGACTAGCGGCAAAGAGACCCAGTACTTC
CDR3: CATSDSRTSGKETQYF
D: TRBD2
size: NA
V: TRBV24-1
J: TRBJ2-5
length: 16

DNA: TGCGCCAGCAGCCAAGGCACAGCCCATCAGCCCCAGCATTTT
CDR3: CASSQGTAHQPQHF
D: NA
size: NA
V: TRBV4-1
J: TRBJ1-5
length: 14

DNA: TGTGCCAGCAGTGACTCTCAGAGGGGGGGGAACACCGGGGAGCTGTTTTTT
CDR3: CASSDSQRGGNTGELFF
D: NA
size: NA
V: TRBV25-1
J: TRBJ2-2
length: 17

DNA: TGCAGTGCTAGTAGGGACACACAAGTCTACGAGCAGTACTTC
CDR3: CSASRDTQVYEQYF
D: NA
size: NA
V: TRBV20-1
J: TRBJ2-7
length: 14

DNA: TGTGCCAGCAGCTTATCAGGGGGCGGAAACACCATATATTTT
CDR3: CASSLSGGGNTIYF
D: TRBD1
size: NA
V: TRBV7-3
J: TRBJ1-3
length: 14

DNA: TGTGCCAGCAGCGCCTTTACTAGAACTTTTCCAGATACGCAGTATTTT
CDR3: CASSAFTRTFPDTQYF
D: NA
size: NA
V: TRBV9
J: TRBJ2-3
length: 16

DNA: TGTGCCAGCAGTCCTATGACAGGGGGCTTCACTGAAGCTTTCTTT
CDR3: CASSPMTGGFTEAFF
D: TRBD1
size: medium-sized
V: TRBV27
J: TRBJ1-1
length: 15

DNA: TGTGCCAGCAGCCAAGCTGTAGGAAACACCATATATTTT
CDR3: CASSQAVGNTIYF
D: NA
size: NA
V: TRBV3-1/TRBV3-2
J: TRBJ1-3
length: 13

DNA: TGTGCCAGCTCACCATGGACTCGCGACTACGAGCAGTACTTC
CDR3: CASSPWTRDYEQYF
D: NA
size: NA
V: TRBV18
J: TRBJ2-7
length: 14

DNA: TGTGCCAGCAGCTTGGGGACAGGGAGCTCTGGGGCCAACGTCCTGACTTTC
CDR3: CASSLGTGSSGANVLTF
D: TRBD1
size: once
V: TRBV5-5
J: TRBJ2-6
length: 17

DNA: TGTGCCAGCAGCTTAGGAGGGGACAGGGGAGCTGAAGCTTTCTTT
CDR3: CASSLGGDRGAEAFF
D: TRBD1
size: NA
V: TRBV11-3
J: TRBJ1-1
length: 15

DNA: TGTGCCAGCACGCGAGGCAACAGCGAGGGTTGGGCCAAAAACATTCAGTACTTC
CDR3: CASTRGNSEGWAKNIQYF
D: NA
size: NA
V: TRBV2
J: TRBJ2-4
length: 18

DNA: TGTGCAAGTCTCCCTCCCCCGGGACAGAATCCCAATGAGCAGTTCTTC
CDR3: CASLPPPGQNPNEQFF
D: NA
size: once
V: TRBV12-2
J: TRBJ2-1
length: 16

DNA: TGTGCCAGCAGAGGGACAGGGGTTACTAATGAAAAACTGTTTTTT
CDR3: CASRGTGVTNEKLFF
D: TRBD1
size: NA
V: TRBV2
J: TRBJ1-4
length: 15

DNA: TGCAGCGTTGGGAGTAGTAGAATAGGGAACACTGAAGCTTTCTTT
CDR3: CSVGSSRIGNTEAFF
D: NA
size: once
V: TRBV29-1
J: TRBJ1-1
length: 15

DNA: TGTGCCAGCACCGGGACTGCTAACAATGAGCAGTTCTTC
CDR3: CASTGTANNEQFF
D: NA
size: NA
V: TRBV2
J: TRBJ2-1
length: 13

DNA: TGCAGCGCCCAACAAGGGACAGGGGAAGAGCAGTACTTC
CDR3: CSAQQGTGEEQYF
D: TRBD1
size: NA
V: TRBV29-1
J: TRBJ2-7
length: 13

DNA: TGTGCCAGCAGCGTAGAGTCGGGAAGAGATACGCAGTATTTT
CDR3: CASSVESGRDTQYF
D: NA
size: NA
V: TRBV9
J: TRBJ2-3
length: 14

DNA: TGTGCCAGCAGCGCCCGGGATATGAACACCGGGGAGCTGTTTTTT
CDR3: CASSARDMNTGELFF
D: NA
size: NA
V: TRBV6-5
J: TRBJ2-2
length: 15

DNA: TGTGCCAGCAGTGGCCCTTCCGGCGGGGGGGTAGGGGATACGCAGTATTTT
CDR3: CASSGPSGGGVGDTQYF
D: TRBD2
size: NA
V: TRBV6-1
J: TRBJ2-3
length: 17

DNA: TGTGCCAGTAGCCAGACTAGCGGGGGGAATGAGCAGTTCTTC
CDR3: CASSQTSGGNEQFF
D: TRBD2
size: once
V: TRBV19
J: TRBJ2-1
length: 14